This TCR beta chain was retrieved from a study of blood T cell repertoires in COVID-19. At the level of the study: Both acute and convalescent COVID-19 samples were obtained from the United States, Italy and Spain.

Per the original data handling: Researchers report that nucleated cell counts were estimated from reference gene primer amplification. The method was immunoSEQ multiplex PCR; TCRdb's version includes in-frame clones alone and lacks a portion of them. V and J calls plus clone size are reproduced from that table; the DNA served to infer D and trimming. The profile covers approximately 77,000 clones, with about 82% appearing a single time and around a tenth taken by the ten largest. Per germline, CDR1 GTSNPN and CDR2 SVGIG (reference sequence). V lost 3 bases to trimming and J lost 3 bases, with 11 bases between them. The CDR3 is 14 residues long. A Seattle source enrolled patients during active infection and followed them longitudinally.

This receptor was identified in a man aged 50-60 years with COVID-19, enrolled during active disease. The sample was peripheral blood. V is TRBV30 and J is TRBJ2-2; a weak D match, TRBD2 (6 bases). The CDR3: CAWRGTGDTGELFF. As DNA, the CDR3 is TGTGCCTGGAGAGGGACTGGTGACACCGGGGAGCTGTTTTTT.